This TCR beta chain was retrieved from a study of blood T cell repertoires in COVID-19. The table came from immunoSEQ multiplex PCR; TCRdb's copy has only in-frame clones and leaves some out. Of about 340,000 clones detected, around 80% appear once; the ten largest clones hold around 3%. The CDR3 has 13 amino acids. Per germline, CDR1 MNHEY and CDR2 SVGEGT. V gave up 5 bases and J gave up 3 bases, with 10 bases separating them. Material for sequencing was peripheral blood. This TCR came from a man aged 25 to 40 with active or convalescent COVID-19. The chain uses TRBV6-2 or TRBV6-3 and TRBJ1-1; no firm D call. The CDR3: CASSRYGDTEAFF. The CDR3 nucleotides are TGTGCCAGCAGTCGCTACGGGGACACTGAAGCTTTCTTT.